The rows below give T cell receptor beta chains drawn from one sample of a study of blood T cell repertoires in COVID-19. The protocol was immunoSEQ multiplex PCR, while the TCRdb copy is restricted to in-frame clones and leaves out a portion. The top ten hold 0.9% to 1.2% of the sample, which has 250,000 to 350,000 clones, about nine tenths seen once. The sequenced material came from PBMCs or T cells enriched from blood (not recorded which). These receptors were collected from a woman aged 25 to 45 who had recovered from COVID-19. CDR3s include the opening cysteine and the closing phenylalanine or tryptophan. A D gene is named only where the DNA matches it firmly. A clone size is listed for some rows: how often the clone was seen (once, few, many), or a class if it is expanded.

V	size	D	J	CDR3	DNA
TRBV3-1/TRBV3-2	once	TRBD1	TRBJ1-2	CASSQTGGANYGYTF	TGTGCCAGCAGCCAGACAGGGGGAGCTAACTATGGCTACACCTTC
TRBV4-2	-	TRBD2	TRBJ2-7	CASSQDGTSGFDEQYF	TGTGCCAGCAGCCAAGACGGGACTAGCGGGTTTGATGAGCAGTACTTC
TRBV27	-	-	TRBJ1-4	CASQERRAEKLFF	TGTGCCAGCCAAGAAAGGCGGGCTGAAAAACTGTTTTTT
TRBV7-2	-	TRBD2	TRBJ2-5	CASRGLGETQYF	TGTGCCAGCAGGGGACTAGGGGAGACCCAGTACTTC
TRBV12-3/TRBV12-4	-	-	TRBJ1-2	CASSSTLGGYTF	TGTGCCAGCAGTTCCACTCTTGGTGGCTACACCTTC
TRBV3-1/TRBV3-2	-	-	TRBJ2-3	CASSQVAELTDTQYF	TGTGCCAGCAGCCAAGTAGCGGAGCTTACAGATACGCAGTATTTT
TRBV10-3	-	-	TRBJ2-1	CAISESGASAYNEQFF	TGTGCCATCAGTGAGTCCGGCGCTAGCGCCTACAATGAGCAGTTCTTC
TRBV11-2	-	TRBD1	TRBJ2-1	CASSLTGDPYNEQFF	TGTGCCAGCAGCTTGACAGGGGACCCCTACAATGAGCAGTTCTTC
TRBV18	-	-	TRBJ2-5	CASSPLFSENQETQYF	TGTGCCAGCTCACCATTGTTTTCGGAGAACCAAGAGACCCAGTACTTC
TRBV28	-	-	TRBJ1-6	CASSLFSGGIPNNSPLHF	TGTGCCAGCAGTTTATTTTCCGGGGGTATTCCGAATAATTCACCCCTCCACTTT
TRBV18	-	-	TRBJ1-1	CASSPSNTEAFF	TGTGCCAGCTCACCCTCCAACACTGAAGCTTTCTTT
TRBV6-5	-	TRBD1	TRBJ1-1	CATKYRGPNTEAFF	TGTGCCACCAAGTACAGGGGGCCTAACACTGAAGCTTTCTTT
TRBV5-1	-	TRBD2	TRBJ2-3	CASSAPGLAGGPLRNTQYF	TGCGCCAGCAGCGCTCCGGGACTAGCGGGAGGGCCCCTGCGAAATACGCAGTATTTT
TRBV5-1	-	TRBD1	TRBJ2-1	CASSLARDRVSHNEQFF	TGCGCCAGCAGCTTGGCTAGGGACAGGGTCTCGCACAATGAGCAGTTCTTC
TRBV7-9	-	-	TRBJ1-5	CASSYGDSNQPQHF	TGTGCCAGCAGCTACGGAGACAGCAATCAGCCCCAGCATTTT
TRBV27	-	TRBD2	TRBJ2-1	CASTGLRDYNNEQFF	TGTGCCAGCACCGGGCTGCGGGACTACAACAATGAGCAGTTCTTC
TRBV19	-	TRBD1	TRBJ1-5	CATPSGGQVSEPQHF	TGTGCCACTCCATCAGGGGGACAGGTAAGTGAGCCCCAGCATTTT
TRBV29-1	-	TRBD1	TRBJ1-2	CSVWGQGRGYTF	TGCAGCGTGTGGGGACAGGGTCGTGGCTACACCTTC
TRBV25-1	-	TRBD1	TRBJ2-2	CASSVGQTNTGELFF	TGTGCCAGCAGTGTGGGACAGACGAACACCGGGGAGCTGTTTTTT
TRBV28	-	TRBD2	TRBJ2-3	CASSPAGRSRSGDTQYF	TGTGCCAGCAGCCCAGCGGGGCGGTCCCGCTCGGGGGATACGCAGTATTTT
TRBV5-1	-	TRBD1	TRBJ1-6	CASSLALGGTDNSPLHF	TGCGCCAGCAGCTTGGCGTTGGGCGGGACAGATAATTCACCCCTCCACTTT
TRBV4-3	-	-	TRBJ2-7	CASSHTGANSVYEQYF	TGCGCCAGCAGCCACACTGGGGCTAATTCGGTCTACGAGCAGTACTTC
TRBV15	-	TRBD2	TRBJ2-7	CATSRVLTSGSTNEQYF	TGTGCCACCAGCAGGGTTCTTACTAGCGGGAGTACCAACGAGCAGTACTTC
TRBV7-9	few	TRBD2	TRBJ2-3	CASSPRDSGIAGDTQYF	TGTGCCAGCAGCCCCCGAGATAGCGGGATTGCTGGAGATACGCAGTATTTT
TRBV20-1	-	-	TRBJ2-5	CSANDGRETQYF	TGCAGTGCTAATGACGGGAGAGAGACCCAGTACTTC
TRBV6-1	once	-	TRBJ1-2	CASSERPGLYGYTF	TGTGCCAGCAGTGAACGTCCAGGCCTCTATGGCTACACCTTC
TRBV10-3	-	-	TRBJ2-7	CAISESGRPYEQYF	TGTGCCATCAGTGAGTCGGGGAGACCCTACGAGCAGTACTTC
TRBV7-2	once	-	TRBJ2-7	CASSLQGGDYEQYF	TGTGCCAGCAGCTTACAGGGAGGAGACTACGAGCAGTACTTC
TRBV7-9	few	-	TRBJ1-6	CASSLRGSSDSPLHF	TGTGCCAGCAGCTTACGGGGGAGTTCTGATTCACCCCTCCACTTT
TRBV6-5	-	TRBD2	TRBJ2-7	CASSSAAGDYEQYF	TGTGCCAGCAGTTCCGCCGCGGGAGACTACGAGCAGTACTTC
TRBV15	-	TRBD1	TRBJ2-7	CATSTDRGPYEQYF	TGTGCCACCAGCACCGACAGGGGACCATACGAGCAGTACTTC
TRBV28	-	-	TRBJ2-7	CASSLFGGHHEQYF	TGTGCCAGCAGTTTATTCGGGGGGCACCACGAGCAGTACTTC
TRBV11-2	-	TRBD2	TRBJ2-1	CASSLGTSSDNEQFF	TGTGCCAGCAGCTTAGGGACTAGCAGTGACAATGAGCAGTTCTTC
TRBV27	-	-	TRBJ2-7	CASSLSPLALTYEQYF	TGTGCCAGCAGTTTATCACCGCTAGCGCTGACCTACGAGCAGTACTTC
TRBV18	-	-	TRBJ2-3	CASSPGMGDTQYF	TGTGCCAGCTCGCCCGGGATGGGGGATACGCAGTATTTT
TRBV27	-	-	TRBJ2-7	CASSAHYQVEQYF	TGTGCCAGCAGTGCCCATTATCAGGTCGAGCAGTACTTC
TRBV7-2	-	-	TRBJ1-2	CASSFTEGGYTF	TGTGCCAGCAGCTTTACGGAGGGTGGCTACACCTTC
TRBV5-6	-	TRBD1	TRBJ2-1	CASSPGQGAGHEQFF	TGTGCCAGCAGCCCGGGACAGGGGGCAGGCCATGAGCAGTTCTTC
TRBV19	-	-	TRBJ2-5	CASKVTSFRGETQYF	TGTGCCAGTAAGGTCACTAGCTTTCGTGGAGAGACCCAGTACTTC
TRBV19	few	-	TRBJ1-1	CASSIARVIKNTEAFF	TGTGCCAGTAGTATAGCCAGGGTGATAAAGAACACTGAAGCTTTCTTT
TRBV9	-	TRBD1	TRBJ1-5	CASSAGQGVDSNQPQHF	TGTGCCAGCAGCGCCGGACAGGGGGTTGATAGCAATCAGCCCCAGCATTTT
TRBV27	-	-	TRBJ1-1	CAVSRGSSTEAFF	TGTGCCGTTTCCCGAGGGTCCAGCACTGAAGCTTTCTTT
TRBV4-3	-	TRBD2	TRBJ2-2	CASSQALAGGSNTGELFF	TGCGCCAGCAGCCAAGCCCTAGCGGGAGGATCGAACACCGGGGAGCTGTTTTTT
TRBV9	-	TRBD1	TRBJ1-2	CASSVVPGGDYGYTF	TGTGCCAGCAGCGTAGTCCCAGGGGGCGACTATGGCTACACCTTC
TRBV15	-	TRBD2	TRBJ2-2	CATSGGTSGLGWISTGELFF	TGTGCCACCAGCGGGGGGACTAGCGGGCTTGGATGGATCAGCACCGGGGAGCTGTTTTTT
TRBV19	once	TRBD1	TRBJ2-6	CASSIVGQGARGANVLTF	TGTGCCAGTAGTATAGTGGGGCAGGGGGCGCGTGGGGCCAACGTCCTGACTTTC
TRBV13	-	-	TRBJ2-1	CASSLDPKGNEQFF	TGTGCCAGCAGCTTAGACCCAAAGGGGAATGAGCAGTTCTTC
TRBV14	-	TRBD1	TRBJ1-4	CASSQRTGGVEKLFF	TGTGCCAGCAGCCAACGGACAGGGGGCGTAGAAAAACTGTTTTTT
TRBV9	-	TRBD1	TRBJ1-5	CASSLGQGDQPQHF	TGTGCCAGCAGTCTGGGACAGGGGGATCAGCCCCAGCATTTT
TRBV6-2/TRBV6-3	-	TRBD2	TRBJ2-7	CASSLPAGASHEQYF	TGTGCCAGCAGTCTTCCAGCGGGAGCGAGCCACGAGCAGTACTTC
TRBV13	once	-	TRBJ1-1	CASSSRSENTEAFF	TGTGCCAGCAGCTCCAGGTCTGAAAACACTGAAGCTTTCTTT
TRBV14	-	-	TRBJ2-7	CASSPGPRQNSYEQYF	TGTGCCAGCAGCCCAGGACCCCGACAGAACTCCTACGAGCAGTACTTC
TRBV5-4	once	TRBD2	TRBJ2-5	CASSILGTSGRMETQYF	TGTGCCAGCAGCATCCTGGGCACTAGCGGGAGAATGGAGACCCAGTACTTC
TRBV4-3	-	TRBD2	TRBJ2-7	CASSPTSGGRYYEQYF	TGCGCCAGCAGCCCCACCTCGGGGGGAAGATACTACGAGCAGTACTTC